These 15 T cell receptor beta chains originate from one sample sequenced in a study of T cells after yellow fever vaccination. TCRdb called the 5' RACE reads again in MiXCR, with one record for every CDR3 protein. Among a few hundred thousand distinct CDR3 sequences listed, roughly a sixth were seen once. The specimen was PBMCs, collected 5 to 6 days after the first yellow fever vaccination. The receptor source for this set is a young man who received the YFV17D yellow fever vaccine.

This clonotype has just a few counts. The J gene is TRBJ2-7, the V gene TRBV30; D possibly uses TRBD1 or TRBD2 (5 bases each). Trimming took 1 base from V and 3 from J, leaving 10 bases between them. There are 13 residues in the CDR3. Per the germline V gene, CDR1 is GTSNPN and CDR2 is SVGIG (reference sequence). Here the CDR3 DNA reads TGTGCCTGGAGTGATTTGGGGGACTACGAGCAGTACTTC. Protein sequence: CAWSDLGDYEQYF.

In this sample, this clonotype turned up a few times. The rearrangement uses TRBV7-9 and TRBJ2-1; 7 nucleotides line up with TRBD2. J gave up 6 bases and V 3 bases, and 8 bases lay outside the gene matches. The CDR3 is made up of 15 amino acids. Germline V gene lookup returns CDR1 SEHNR and CDR2 FQNEAQ (reference sequence). The CDR3 sequence is CASSFSGVSSNEQFF. CDR3 DNA sequence: TGTGCCAGCAGCTTCAGCGGGGTCAGTAGCAATGAGCAGTTCTTC. The full variable domain, in which reference TRBV7-9 and TRBJ2-1 provide the parts outside the CDR3, is DTGVSQNPRHKITKRGQNVTFRCDPISEHNRLYWYRQTLGQGPEFLTYFQNEAQLEKSRLLSDRFSAERPKGSFSTLEIQRTEQGDSAMYLCASSFSGVSSNEQFFGPGTRLTVL.

The rearrangement links TRBV3-1 to TRBJ1-6, with D hard to call. V was shortened by 0 bases and J by 8 bases, with 14 bases between the two germline ends. Germline CDR1 and CDR2: LGHDT and YNNKEL (reference sequence). The CDR3 is made up of 16 amino acids. This CDR3 reads CASSQECPGIHSPLHF. CDR3 coding DNA: TGTGCCAGCAGCCAAGAGTGTCCCGGTATCCATTCACCCCTCCACTTT. The full variable domain, rest sourced from reference TRBV3-1 and TRBJ1-6, is DTAVSQTPKYLVTQMGNDKSIKCEQNLGHDTMYWYKQDSKKFLKIMFSYNNKELIINETVPNRFSPKSPDKAHLNLHINSLELGDSAVYFCASSQECPGIHSPLHFGNGTRLTVT.

The chain is built from TRBV6-5 and TRBJ2-5, with 9 positions matching TRBD1. Germline V gene sequence: CDR1 MNHEY, CDR2 SVGAGI. The CDR3 runs to 18 residues. The J segment lost 0 bases and the V segment lost 3 bases, leaving 11 bases of the junction unmatched. CDR3 DNA sequence: TGTGCCAGCAGTTATTCGTCCCGGACAGGGGCGGACCAAGAGACCCAGTACTTC. Protein sequence: CASSYSSRTGADQETQYF.

The rearrangement joins TRBV7-9 to TRBJ1-2; D unclear. The CDR3 extends over 16 amino acids. V gave up 5 bases and J gave up 6 bases, with 22 bases separating them. Looked up from germline, CDR1 is SEHNR and CDR2 is FQNEAQ (reference sequence). The CDR3 here is CASSLGSGRLRDGYTF. CDR3 sequence (DNA): TGTGCCAGCAGCCTAGGATCTGGGAGGCTACGCGATGGCTACACCTTC.

This clonotype occurred many times. The V and J genes are TRBV10-3 and TRBJ2-5, with 8 bases aligning to TRBD1. Germline loops: CDR1 ENHRY, CDR2 SYGVKD. Germline trimming cut 10 bases from V and 2 bases from J; bases unmatched to any gene: 3. The length of the CDR3 is 12 residues. The CDR3 loop is CATRQGQETQYF. CDR3 nucleotide sequence: TGTGCCACAAGACAGGGGCAAGAGACCCAGTACTTC.

This sequence joins TRBV20-1 and TRBJ2-7; D not resolved. Trimming removed 0 bases at V and 2 bases at J, with 8 bases between. CDR1 DFQATT and CDR2 SNEGSKA come from the germline V gene (reference sequence). This CDR3 is 13 amino acids long. The CDR3 loop reads CSARDLKTYEQYF. The CDR3, as DNA: TGCAGTGCTAGAGACTTGAAGACCTACGAGCAGTACTTC.

This clonotype was seen more than once but under ten times. An end of the junction does not agree with germline; a read error may underlie this. The chain uses TRBV7-9 and TRBJ2-1, with 14 positions matching TRBD2. Per the germline V gene, CDR1 is SEHNR and CDR2 is FQNEAQ (reference sequence). The CDR3 contains 17 residues. Here the CDR3 DNA reads TGTGCCAGCAGCAGGGGACTAGCGGGGGAAACCTATAATGAGCAGTTCTTC. Translating it yields CASSRGLAGETYNEQFF.

The table lists this clonotype with a few counts. The CDR3 spells CASSKDSGTYEQYV. The CDR3 coding sequence is TGTGCCAGCAGCAAGGACTCAGGGACCTACGAGCAGTACGTC. This chain uses TRBV5-6 with TRBJ2-7, with D perhaps matching TRBD1 or TRBD2 (5 bases each). The length of the CDR3 is 14 residues. Germline values: CDR1 SGHDT, CDR2 YYEEEE. Trimming took off 4 bases at V and 2 bases at J, with 13 bases between the two ends.

The chain couples TRBV12-3 or TRBV12-4 to TRBJ2-1, with 9 bases aligning to TRBD1. V shed 5 bases, J shed 5 bases, and the junction held 13 bases outside the gene matches. The CDR3 contains 17 residues. The CDR3 DNA reads TGTGCCAGCAGTCCCTACCATGTACAGGGGGCAAACAATGAGCAGTTCTTC. It encodes CASSPYHVQGANNEQFF.

The chain links TRBV18 to TRBJ1-5; 9 bases map to TRBD1. Germline V CDR1 and CDR2: KGHSH, LQKENI. This CDR3 spans 16 amino acids. The V gene end was trimmed by 3 bases and the J gene end by 7 bases; junction bases not matched to a gene: 10. The CDR3 sequence is CASSPTGTGSSQPQHF. The CDR3 DNA reads TGTGCCAGCTCACCGACTGGGACAGGGTCTTCCCAGCCCCAGCATTTT.

The CDR3 DNA sequence: TGTGCCAGCAAGGAATTAGCGGGGCCGACAGATACGCAGTATTTT. Its protein product is CASKELAGPTDTQYF. The chain has TRBV5-5 and TRBJ2-3, with 8 bases lining up with TRBD2. V dropped 6 bases and J dropped 3; count of bases not matched to a gene: 9. Germline-derived CDR1 and CDR2 are SGHKS and YYEKEE (reference sequence). The CDR3 sequence is 15 residues long.

This clonotype was detected ten times or more. The rearrangement links TRBV7-2 to TRBJ1-2, with 7 bases lining up with TRBD1. After removal of 8 bases from V and 9 bases from J, the junction contained 18 bases not matched to a gene. The CDR3 spans 15 residues. CDR1 and CDR2 from the germline V gene are SGHTA and FQGNSA. CDR3: CASGETWEGAGSYTF. In DNA, the CDR3 is TGTGCCAGCGGGGAGACATGGGAGGGGGCAGGTAGCTACACCTTC.

This chain joins TRBV5-1 and TRBJ2-7; the D gene is possibly TRBD2 (7 bases). The germline V and J ends were trimmed by 4 bases and 0 bases, with 14 bases remaining between them. Germline loops: CDR1 SGHRS, CDR2 YFSETQ. The CDR3 has 15 residues. The CDR3 sequence: CASSPGDYTSYEQYF. The CDR3 DNA sequence: TGCGCCAGCAGCCCAGGGGACTATACCTCCTACGAGCAGTACTTC.

This clonotype has a handful of counts. The DNA for the CDR3 is TGTGCCACCAGTGGGCAGAATGAGCAGTTCTTC. Amino acid sequence: CATSGQNEQFF. The J gene is TRBJ2-1, the V gene TRBV24-1; D remains ambiguous. Germline CDR1 reads KGHDR; CDR2 reads SFDVKD. V lost 5 bases and J 7 bases, leaving 5 bases between the germline ends. CDR3 length equals 11 residues.